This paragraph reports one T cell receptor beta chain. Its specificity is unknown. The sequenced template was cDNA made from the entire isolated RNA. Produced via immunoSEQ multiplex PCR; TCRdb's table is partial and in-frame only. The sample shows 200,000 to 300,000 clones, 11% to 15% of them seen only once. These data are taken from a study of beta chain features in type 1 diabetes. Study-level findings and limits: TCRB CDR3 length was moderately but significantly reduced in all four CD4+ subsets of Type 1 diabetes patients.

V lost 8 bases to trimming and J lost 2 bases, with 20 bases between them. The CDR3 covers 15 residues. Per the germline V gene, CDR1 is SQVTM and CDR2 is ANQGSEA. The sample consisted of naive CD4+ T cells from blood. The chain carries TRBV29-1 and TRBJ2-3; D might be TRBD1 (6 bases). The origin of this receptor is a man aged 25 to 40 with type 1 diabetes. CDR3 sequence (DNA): TGCAGCATCAATCTAGGACAGTTTTACACAGATACGCAGTATTTT. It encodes CSINLGQFYTDTQYF.